This T cell receptor (beta chain) was captured in a study of control samples from healthy donors and cancer patients. Data came from immunoSEQ multiplex PCR; TCRdb stores just in-frame clones and leaves some out. The table includes 45,000 to 60,000 clones, around 94% detected once. In germline, CDR1 is MDHEN, CDR2 SYDVKM. This CDR3 is built from 18 residues. V shed 2 bases, J shed 6 bases, and the junction held 13 bases outside the gene matches. The source is a man aged 25-45 years in good health. This chain joins TRBV28 and TRBJ2-7; the match to TRBD2 covers 13 bases. The sample consisted of blood. The DNA of the CDR3 is TGTGCCAGCAGTTTAGCCCTCACACCGGGACTAGCGGGAACCGAGCAGTACTTC. This codes for CASSLALTPGLAGTEQYF.